The sequence of this T cell receptor beta chain was determined in a study of T cells in Graves' hyperthyroidism and ophthalmopathy. V lost 2 bases and J lost 1, with 12 bases in between. This CDR3 region has 15 residues. The germline CDR1 and CDR2 sequences are SGHAT and FQNNGV. Study results and limitations: In blood, most of the thyroid clonotypes expanded above 0.001 were also present.

This clonotype was recorded many times. Its antigen is unknown. Researchers amplified the TCR beta CDR3 regions from RNA transcripts. First-round RT-PCR targeting the TCR CDR3 was performed with the HTBI primer set. TCRdb re-called the multiplex PCR reads through MiXCR, storing one row per CDR3 protein. The sample consists of approximately 330,000 distinct CDR3 sequences, roughly 13% of them appearing once. The rearrangement links TRBV11-2 to TRBJ2-7, with D perhaps TRBD2 (5 bases). The sequence was collected from a woman aged 40-49 years with Graves' ophthalmopathy. The specimen sequenced was blood. The chain's CDR3 is CASSLFLGSSYEQYF. As DNA, the CDR3 is TGTGCCAGCAGCTTATTCCTAGGGAGTTCCTACGAGCAGTACTTC.